The clone carrying this TCR beta chain was observed many times. Its cognate antigen is unknown. Patients underwent thyroid surgery, and none had received any treatment before it. Trimming removed 6 bases from V and 0 bases from J, with 9 bases in between. This CDR3 has 14 residues. As processed by the authors: Variation in CDR3 across clinicopathological groups served as the basis for constructing a distant-metastasis classifier in papillary thyroid cancer. TCRdb re-analyzed the PCR reads using MiXCR. In this record, the V and J calls reflect TCRdb's handling and not the investigators' own analysis. The sample gives around 89,000 clones, under 15% of which show up once; around 3.3% is in the top ten. The sample originates from a study of metastatic and nonmetastatic thyroid tumors. As for the study in general: Repertoires from malignant and benign thyroid patients were compared across blood and tumor or nodule tissue. Study outcomes and limitations: For both blood and tumor, malignant thyroid tumors reportedly showed significantly higher TCR beta diversity than benign nodules did.

The specimen was blood. J is TRBJ2-1 and V is TRBV12-3 or TRBV12-4; no clear D gene. This TCR was recovered from a female donor with papillary thyroid cancer or a benign thyroid nodule (not recorded which). Some clones in this sample may be carry-over from other donors' samples. CDR3 loop: CASSFPSSYNEQFF. The CDR3 coding sequence is TGTGCCAGCAGCTTCCCAAGCTCCTACAATGAGCAGTTCTTC.